These T cell receptor beta chains were read from a single sample in a study of shared clonotypes between healthy human individuals. Method: immunoSEQ multiplex PCR; TCRdb's copy keeps in-frame clones and lacks some. The data show approximately 340,000 clones, around 67% seen once. The source material was memory CD4+ T cells sorted from blood. The receptors here all came from a young man in good health. Each CDR3 is given with its conserved first and last residue. Each record gives: V gene, J gene, D gene, clone size, CDR3 protein, CDR3 DNA. The D gene is left open where the match is weak. A clone size is listed for some rows: how often the clone was seen (once, few, many), or a class if it is expanded.

v_gene: TRBV10-3; j_gene: TRBJ2-1; d_gene: TRBD2; abundance: few; CDR3aa: CAIRSTSGRGEQFF; CDR3nt: TGTGCCATCAGATCGACTAGCGGGAGAGGTGAGCAGTTCTTC
v_gene: TRBV2; j_gene: TRBJ1-4; d_gene: .; abundance: .; CDR3aa: CASSIFEKLFF; CDR3nt: TGTGCCAGCAGTATATTTGAAAAACTGTTTTTT
v_gene: TRBV6-5; j_gene: TRBJ1-5; d_gene: TRBD1; abundance: .; CDR3aa: CASRKTGVRQPQHF; CDR3nt: TGTGCCAGCAGGAAGACAGGGGTTCGGCAGCCCCAGCATTTT
v_gene: TRBV10-3; j_gene: TRBJ1-5; d_gene: .; abundance: .; CDR3aa: CAISESQGSQPQHF; CDR3nt: TGTGCCATCAGTGAGTCCCAGGGCAGTCAGCCCCAGCATTTT
v_gene: TRBV7-9; j_gene: TRBJ2-7; d_gene: TRBD1; abundance: .; CDR3aa: CASSLGDRATYEQYF; CDR3nt: TGTGCCAGCAGCTTGGGGGACAGGGCAACCTACGAGCAGTACTTC
v_gene: TRBV20-1; j_gene: TRBJ2-7; d_gene: .; abundance: .; CDR3aa: CSTSRAYEQYF; CDR3nt: TGCAGTACTAGCCGAGCCTACGAGCAGTACTTC
v_gene: TRBV28; j_gene: TRBJ2-1; d_gene: TRBD2; abundance: .; CDR3aa: CASSKTLARQFF; CDR3nt: TGTGCCAGCAGTAAAACACTAGCGAGGCAGTTCTTC
v_gene: TRBV5-4; j_gene: TRBJ2-1; d_gene: .; abundance: .; CDR3aa: CASSLEGVRGFNEQFF; CDR3nt: TGTGCCAGCAGCTTGGAGGGGGTTAGGGGATTCAATGAGCAGTTCTTC
v_gene: TRBV14; j_gene: TRBJ2-3; d_gene: .; abundance: once; CDR3aa: CASSQDGSQRVRSRDTQYF; CDR3nt: TGTGCCAGCAGCCAAGATGGGTCCCAGCGGGTTCGATCAAGGGATACGCAGTATTTT
v_gene: TRBV4-3; j_gene: TRBJ1-1; d_gene: TRBD1; abundance: .; CDR3aa: CASSQRTGMNTEAFF; CDR3nt: TGCGCCAGCAGCCAACGGACAGGAATGAACACTGAAGCTTTCTTT
v_gene: TRBV11-2; j_gene: TRBJ2-1; d_gene: .; abundance: .; CDR3aa: CASSYDTGSYNEQFF; CDR3nt: TGTGCCAGCAGTTATGATACAGGGTCCTACAATGAGCAGTTCTTC
v_gene: TRBV7-3; j_gene: TRBJ2-3; d_gene: TRBD1; abundance: .; CDR3aa: CASSRDRGTDTQYF; CDR3nt: TGTGCCAGCAGCCGGGACAGGGGCACAGATACGCAGTATTTT
v_gene: TRBV7-3; j_gene: TRBJ2-2; d_gene: .; abundance: .; CDR3aa: CASSKYRTGELFF; CDR3nt: TGTGCCAGCAGCAAATACAGGACCGGGGAGCTGTTTTTT
v_gene: TRBV6-9; j_gene: TRBJ1-4; d_gene: .; abundance: .; CDR3aa: CASSEERKLFF; CDR3nt: TGTGCCAGCAGTGAAGAACGAAAACTGTTTTTT
v_gene: TRBV28; j_gene: TRBJ2-1; d_gene: TRBD2; abundance: many; CDR3aa: CASTPSGLAGGSYEQFF; CDR3nt: TGTGCCAGCACCCCCTCGGGACTAGCGGGAGGGTCCTATGAGCAGTTCTTC
v_gene: TRBV6-1; j_gene: TRBJ2-7; d_gene: .; abundance: .; CDR3aa: CASIRGQNSYEQYF; CDR3nt: TGTGCCAGCATACGTGGACAGAACTCCTACGAGCAGTACTTC
v_gene: TRBV4-3; j_gene: TRBJ2-3; d_gene: .; abundance: .; CDR3aa: CASSQAILDTQYF; CDR3nt: TGCGCCAGCAGCCAGGCGATTCTGGATACGCAGTATTTT
v_gene: TRBV19; j_gene: TRBJ2-5; d_gene: TRBD2; abundance: .; CDR3aa: CASSENSGLETQYF; CDR3nt: TGTGCCAGTAGTGAAAATAGCGGGTTAGAGACCCAGTACTTC
v_gene: TRBV18; j_gene: TRBJ2-3; d_gene: TRBD2; abundance: .; CDR3aa: CASSPIPAGGFHTQYF; CDR3nt: TGTGCCAGCTCACCAATTCCAGCGGGAGGTTTTCATACGCAGTATTTT
v_gene: TRBV2; j_gene: TRBJ2-5; d_gene: TRBD2; abundance: once; CDR3aa: CASPNPGLARETQYF; CDR3nt: TGTGCCAGCCCTAATCCGGGACTAGCAAGAGAGACCCAGTACTTC
v_gene: TRBV10-3; j_gene: TRBJ2-5; d_gene: TRBD1; abundance: .; CDR3aa: CAISESGTGGGETQYF; CDR3nt: TGTGCCATCAGTGAGTCCGGGACAGGGGGTGGCGAGACCCAGTACTTC
v_gene: TRBV29-1; j_gene: TRBJ2-5; d_gene: TRBD1; abundance: .; CDR3aa: CSILKGDRGLAQYF; CDR3nt: TGCAGCATATTGAAGGGGGACAGGGGTCTTGCCCAGTACTTC
v_gene: TRBV28; j_gene: TRBJ1-5; d_gene: .; abundance: .; CDR3aa: CASSFQANQPQHF; CDR3nt: TGTGCCAGCAGTTTTCAGGCGAATCAGCCCCAGCATTTT
v_gene: TRBV14; j_gene: TRBJ2-2; d_gene: .; abundance: .; CDR3aa: CASSPRGGELFF; CDR3nt: TGTGCCAGCAGCCCTCGCGGCGGGGAGCTGTTTTTT
v_gene: TRBV5-1; j_gene: TRBJ2-7; d_gene: TRBD1; abundance: once; CDR3aa: CASSTTGPTYEQYF; CDR3nt: TGCGCCAGCAGCACGACAGGGCCTACCTACGAGCAGTACTTC
v_gene: TRBV6-4; j_gene: TRBJ2-1; d_gene: TRBD2; abundance: .; CDR3aa: CASSDSGTSSYNEQFF; CDR3nt: TGTGCCAGCAGTGACTCAGGGACTAGCTCCTACAATGAGCAGTTCTTC
v_gene: TRBV19; j_gene: TRBJ2-5; d_gene: .; abundance: few; CDR3aa: CASSMGTPIRAQYF; CDR3nt: TGTGCCAGTAGTATGGGCACCCCAATCAGGGCCCAGTACTTC
v_gene: TRBV28; j_gene: TRBJ2-7; d_gene: TRBD1; abundance: .; CDR3aa: CASSSTGSYEQYF; CDR3nt: TGTGCCAGCAGTTCGACAGGGTCCTACGAGCAGTACTTC
v_gene: TRBV28; j_gene: TRBJ1-2; d_gene: .; abundance: .; CDR3aa: CASNDPGALYGYTF; CDR3nt: TGTGCCAGCAACGACCCAGGGGCCCTCTATGGCTACACCTTC
v_gene: TRBV9; j_gene: TRBJ2-2; d_gene: .; abundance: .; CDR3aa: CASAGDTGELFF; CDR3nt: TGTGCCAGCGCTGGGGACACCGGGGAGCTGTTTTTT
v_gene: TRBV4-2; j_gene: TRBJ2-2; d_gene: .; abundance: medium-sized; CDR3aa: CASSQQLVTGELFF; CDR3nt: TGTGCCAGCAGCCAACAACTAGTGACCGGGGAGCTGTTTTTT
v_gene: TRBV7-9; j_gene: TRBJ2-5; d_gene: .; abundance: .; CDR3aa: CASSWVLETQYF; CDR3nt: TGTGCCAGCAGCTGGGTTCTGGAGACCCAGTACTTC
v_gene: TRBV2; j_gene: TRBJ1-1; d_gene: .; abundance: .; CDR3aa: CASIAGQYNTEAFF; CDR3nt: TGTGCCAGCATTGCTGGACAGTACAACACTGAAGCTTTCTTT
v_gene: TRBV7-8; j_gene: TRBJ2-7; d_gene: .; abundance: .; CDR3aa: CASSFFKTRRYSYEQYF; CDR3nt: TGTGCCAGCAGCTTTTTTAAGACCCGACGATATTCTTACGAGCAGTACTTC
v_gene: TRBV2; j_gene: TRBJ2-6; d_gene: .; abundance: .; CDR3aa: CASSELGREAGANVLTF; CDR3nt: TGTGCCAGCAGTGAATTGGGCAGGGAGGCTGGGGCCAACGTCCTGACTTTC
v_gene: TRBV13; j_gene: TRBJ2-5; d_gene: TRBD1; abundance: .; CDR3aa: CASSSTLRQGVQETQYF; CDR3nt: TGTGCCAGCAGCTCTACTCTACGACAGGGCGTACAAGAGACCCAGTACTTC
v_gene: TRBV9; j_gene: TRBJ2-3; d_gene: .; abundance: .; CDR3aa: CASSVGLQWSADTQYF; CDR3nt: TGTGCCAGCAGCGTAGGACTCCAGTGGTCGGCAGATACGCAGTATTTT